Each of the 25 T cell receptor beta chains below was sequenced from the same sample in a study of PD-1 blockade in classical Hodgkin lymphoma (dated by TCRdb to 2018 to 2021). Library creation used the immunoSEQ multiplex PCR assay. Held by TCRdb, this immuneACCESS table contains in-frame sequences only and omits some clones. Under half of the omission traces to an unresolved V gene where checked; the cause of the rest is unknown. The sample table lists about 19,000 clones, 80% to 90% of them with a count of one. The ten largest clonotypes hold around 12% of the sample. Read against the paper, the sample's time point label means: cycle 2 day 1 (C2D1) of nivolumab. Every trial patient had relapsed after autologous stem cell transplantation, and cohorts A, B and C differed in prior brentuximab vedotin exposure. The specimen was peripheral blood mononuclear cells (PBMCs), collected before the second cycle of nivolumab. These receptors came from a human donor with classical Hodgkin lymphoma.

Points on this clone: Within the sample, other DNA sequences also encode this same CDR3. The chain links TRBV2 to TRBJ1-5; D might be TRBD1 (6 bases). The CDR3 loop spans 15 amino acids. The ends were cut back, 7 bases at V and 7 bases at J, with 20 bases in the middle. The germline CDR1 and CDR2 sequences are SNHLY and FYNNEI. The CDR3 loop reads CASKGGVFSGQPQHF. The CDR3 nucleotides read TGTGCCAGCAAGGGGGGAGTATTCTCCGGGCAGCCCCAGCATTTT.

About this clone: Because the CDR3 is missing its conserved closing phenylalanine or tryptophan, this is likely a read error. The limits of the CDR3 on the DNA are not certain, so only TCRdb's listed CDR3 is given. V is TRBV4-3 and J is TRBJ2-7; the table gives TRBD1 as D, unverified against the DNA. The germline V gene has CDR1 LGHNA and CDR2 YSLEER. The CDR3 contains 11 residues when both ends are counted. The CDR3 sequence is CASSHQRDRRE.

The J gene is TRBJ2-3, the V gene TRBV19; tentative D call: TRBD1 (5 bases). The CDR3 runs to 13 residues. Looked up from germline, CDR1 is LNHDA and CDR2 is SQIVND (reference sequence). V was trimmed by 8 bases and J by 4 bases, leaving 13 bases between them. In nucleotides, the CDR3 is TGTGCCAGTGGGGCAGACGGCGCAGATACGCAGTATTTT. Its protein product is CASGADGADTQYF.

This clone has just one count. J is TRBJ1-4 and V is TRBV2; D remains unclear. V was cut by 9 bases and J by 7 bases, with 12 bases left in between. CDR3 size: 12 residues. Per the germline V gene, CDR1 is SNHLY and CDR2 is FYNNEI. In DNA, the CDR3 is TGTGCCAGGGAGGGCCTCATTGAAAAACTGTTTTTT. Translated: CAREGLIEKLFF.

The V gene is TRBV4-3, the J gene TRBJ2-1, with D uncertain. CDR1 and CDR2 from the germline V gene are LGHNA and YSLEER. V lost 2 bases, J lost 5 bases, and 19 bases lay in between. The CDR3 extends over 17 amino acids. The chain's CDR3 is CASSQSRDPFLNNEQFF. DNA of the CDR3: TGCGCCAGCAGCCAAAGTCGCGATCCCTTCCTCAACAATGAGCAGTTCTTC.

This chain connects TRBV6-6 to TRBJ1-1; D is unresolved. This CDR3 comprises 15 residues. Trimming shortened V by 0 bases and J by 1 base, and 9 bases separated the two germline ends. From germline, CDR1 is MNHNY and CDR2 SVGAGI (reference sequence). In nucleotides, the CDR3 is TGTGCCAGCAGTTACTCGGCCAGCGGGAACACTGAAGCTTTCTTT. Protein: CASSYSASGNTEAFF.

The chain employs TRBV5-1 and TRBJ2-3; D remains unclear. CDR3 length: 12 residues. The V gene's germline CDR1 is SGHRS and CDR2 YFSETQ. Trimming took off 4 bases at V and 2 bases at J, with 5 bases between the two ends. The CDR3 here is CASSENTDTQYF. Written as DNA, the CDR3 is TGCGCCAGCAGCGAAAACACAGATACGCAGTATTTT.

The rearrangement links TRBV27 to TRBJ2-3; D is possibly TRBD2 (5 bases). V lost 2 bases and J lost 0, with 15 bases in between. Germline-derived CDR1 and CDR2 are MNHEY and SMNVEV (reference sequence). The CDR3 runs to 17 residues. The CDR3 nucleotides are TGTGCCAGCAGTTTACCCCAGACTATAACTAGCACAGATACGCAGTATTTT. Its translation: CASSLPQTITSTDTQYF.

V usage is TRBV7-8 and J usage is TRBJ2-5; either TRBD1 or TRBD2 may supply D (5 bases each). The J call is doubtful: the DNA matches TRBJ2-7 better. Germline CDR1 reads SGHVS; CDR2 reads FQNEAQ. The CDR3 extends over 17 amino acids. The CDR3 reads CASSLAGRNLGAYEQYF. CDR3 nucleotide sequence: TGTGCCAGCAGCTTAGCGGGCCGAAACCTGGGGGCCTACGAGCAGTACTTC.

This sequence joins TRBV6-5 and TRBJ1-1, with D perhaps TRBD1 (5 bases). V lost 6 bases and J 3 bases, leaving 11 bases between the germline ends. This CDR3 spans 13 amino acids. Germline V gene lookup returns CDR1 MNHEY and CDR2 SVGAGI. The CDR3: CASRFGTYTEAFF. The DNA for the CDR3 is TGTGCCAGCAGGTTTGGGACGTACACTGAAGCTTTCTTT.

The chain links TRBV7-9 to TRBJ1-2; D not certain. Germline CDR1 and CDR2: SEHNR and FQNEAQ (reference sequence). Trimming removed 1 base from V and 6 bases from J, with 0 bases in between. The CDR3 has 10 residues. Written as DNA, the CDR3 is TGTGCCAGCAGCTTAGATGGCTACACCTTC. Encoded protein: CASSLDGYTF.

V gene TRBV20-1 combines with J gene TRBJ1-1; no reliable D call. The germline V and J ends were trimmed by 6 bases and 3 bases, with 8 bases remaining between them. The CDR3 has 11 amino acids. The germline V gene has CDR1 DFQATT and CDR2 SNEGSKA (reference sequence). Written as DNA, the CDR3 is TGCAGTGCACCCGGACACACTGAAGCTTTCTTT. Translating gives CSAPGHTEAFF.

In its sample, this clone was seen once. The chain joins TRBV5-1 to TRBJ1-2; D is undetermined. The CDR3 spans 13 residues. Germline CDR1 SGHRS, CDR2 YFSETQ. V shed 1 base and J shed 7 bases, with 11 bases lying between them. CDR3 sequence: CASSLKEGVGYTF. The CDR3 DNA follows: TGCGCCAGCAGCTTGAAGGAAGGAGTTGGCTACACCTTC.

The chain employs TRBV5-1 and TRBJ2-2; 11 positions agree with TRBD1. Germline CDR1 is SGHRS and CDR2 is YFSETQ. V lost 3 bases to trimming and J lost 5 bases; unmatched junction nucleotides: 9. CDR3 size: 17 residues. DNA of the CDR3: TGCGCCAGCAGCTCTTCAATGGGACAGGGGGGGACCGGGGAGCTGTTTTTT. Protein sequence: CASSSSMGQGGTGELFF.

V is TRBV7-2 and J is TRBJ2-3; the match to TRBD2 covers 9 bases. Germline CDR1 is SGHTA and CDR2 is FQGNSA. The CDR3 totals 13 residues. Trimming took 2 bases from V and 14 from J; bases not matched to a gene: 8. The CDR3 region is CASSLNSGGAPYF. The CDR3 nucleotides are TGTGCCAGCAGCTTAAATAGCGGGGGTGCCCCGTATTTT.

The V gene is TRBV7-8, the J gene TRBJ1-1; D remains ambiguous. V lost 3 bases and J 6 bases, leaving 11 bases between the germline ends. Germline V lookup: CDR1 SGHVS, CDR2 FQNEAQ. There are 13 residues in the CDR3. The CDR3 here is CASSFLSSAEAFF. The CDR3 nucleotides are TGTGCCAGCAGCTTTCTCTCGTCCGCTGAAGCTTTCTTT.

This rearrangement joins TRBV9 to TRBJ2-2; D gene ambiguous. The length of the CDR3 is 15 residues. Per the germline V gene, CDR1 is SGDLS and CDR2 is YYNGEE. The ends were cut back, 0 bases at V and 1 base at J, with 7 bases in the middle. The CDR3 DNA reads as TGTGCCAGCAGCGTAGGTGGGGAGAACACCGGGGAGCTGTTTTTT. Its translation: CASSVGGENTGELFF.

The chain couples TRBV5-5 to TRBJ1-6; possible D gene TRBD1, 6 bases. Trimming removed 2 bases from V and 9 bases from J, with 12 bases in between. Germline V gene sequence: CDR1 SGHKS, CDR2 YYEKEE (reference sequence). The length of the CDR3 is 14 residues. Here the CDR3 reads CASSLLQGISPLHF. In DNA form, the CDR3 reads TGTGCCAGCAGCTTACTACAGGGAATTTCACCCCTCCACTTT.

This clone was observed a single time. The V gene is TRBV4-3, the J gene TRBJ2-7; 12 bases match TRBD1. Trimming at V came to 3 bases and at J to 7 bases, leaving 4 bases not matched to a gene. Germline values: CDR1 LGHNA, CDR2 YSLEER. The CDR3 contains 14 residues. The CDR3 nucleotides are TGCGCCAGCAGCCAGGGACAGGGGGCGGGGGAGCAGTACTTC. It translates to CASSQGQGAGEQYF.

V usage is TRBV5-1 and J usage is TRBJ1-2; a possible D gene is TRBD1 (6 bases). V lost 4 bases, J lost 7 bases, and 11 bases lay in between. The CDR3 spans 12 residues. Germline values: CDR1 SGHRS, CDR2 YFSETQ. DNA for the CDR3: TGCGCCAGCAGCCAAGGACAGTCTGGCTACACCTTC. Translated, it gives CASSQGQSGYTF.

This chain uses TRBV6-1 with TRBJ2-5, with TRBD1 matching 10 bases. Germline CDR1 and CDR2: MNHNS and SASEGT. The CDR3 spans 14 residues. With 4 bases clipped from V and 5 bases from J, the junction kept 4 bases outside the gene matches. CDR3: CASSGQGAVETQYF. CDR3 in DNA: TGTGCCAGCAGTGGACAGGGGGCGGTGGAGACCCAGTACTTC.

The chain couples TRBV19 to TRBJ1-2; D unresolved. Germline-derived CDR1 and CDR2 are LNHDA and SQIVND (reference sequence). V was trimmed by 9 bases and J by 4 bases, leaving 12 bases between them. The CDR3 extends over 12 amino acids. CDR3 amino acids: CARPGPAYGYTF. The CDR3 bases are TGTGCCAGGCCAGGACCTGCCTATGGCTACACCTTC.

V is TRBV5-1 and J is TRBJ2-5, with D perhaps matching TRBD1 (6 bases). The CDR3 runs to 13 residues. The V gene's germline CDR1 is SGHRS and CDR2 YFSETQ. With 4 bases removed from V and 5 bases from J, the gap between germline ends came to 12 bases. For the CDR3, the DNA is TGCGCCAGCAGCCCATCAGGGGAGGAGACCCAGTACTTC. Residues: CASSPSGEETQYF.

The CDR3 coding sequence is TGTGCCTGGAATCTAGGAGGGGGGGCTGATACGCAGTATTTT. Translated, it gives CAWNLGGGADTQYF. V gene TRBV30 combines with J gene TRBJ2-3, with D possibly matching TRBD2 (7 bases). This CDR3 comprises 14 residues. V was clipped by 4 bases and J by 6 bases, with 17 bases between them. Germline CDR1 GTSNPN, CDR2 SVGIG (reference sequence). Full variable domain (missing parts from reference TRBV30 and TRBJ2-3): SQTIHQWPATLVQPVGSPLSLECTVEGTSNPNLYWYRQAAGRGLQLLFYSVGIGQISSEVPQNLSASRPQDRQFILSSKKLLLSDSGFYLCAWNLGGGADTQYFGPGTRLTVL.

This chain joins TRBV7-9 and TRBJ1-6, with D possibly TRBD1 on 5 matching bases. The CDR3 consists of 15 residues. V gave up 5 bases and J gave up 10 bases, with 18 bases separating them. Per germline, CDR1 SEHNR and CDR2 FQNEAQ (reference sequence). CDR3 sequence (DNA): TGTGCCAGCAGCCGCCTGGACATGAAGGGGTCACCCCTCCACTTT. Encoded protein: CASSRLDMKGSPLHF.